The 4 T cell receptor beta chains below all came from one sample that was sequenced in a study of CD8+CD57+ T cells in acquired aplastic anemia. Genomic DNA, serving as template, underwent TCR beta VDJ and CDR3 profiling. TCRdb fed the reads into MiXCR, producing one record per CDR3 protein. The repertoire holds about 160,000 distinct CDR3 sequences, more than 45% seen once, with about 3% in the top ten. Sequenced patients had shown CD8+CD57+ cell expansion by flow cytometry. The specimen was sorted CD4+, CD8+, or CD8+CD57+ T cells (not recorded which) from PBMCs. The receptors derive from a human donor with aplastic anemia.

The chain joins TRBV4-1 to TRBJ1-1, with unresolved D. Per germline, CDR1 MGHRA and CDR2 YSYEKL. This CDR3 is built from 13 residues. The V end was cut by 0 bases, the J end by 6 bases, with 8 bases between. The CDR3 region is CASSQDWASEAFF. In DNA, the CDR3 is TGCGCCAGCAGCCAAGATTGGGCATCTGAAGCTTTCTTT.

The J gene is TRBJ1-5, the V gene TRBV27; a possible D gene is TRBD1 (6 bases). This CDR3 is built from 14 residues. CDR1 is MNHEY, CDR2 SMNVEV, per germline (reference sequence). Trimming removed 5 bases at V and 1 base at J, with 9 bases between. CDR3 DNA sequence: TGTGCCAGCAGTGGACAGTACAGCAATCAGCCCCAGCATTTT. Its protein is CASSGQYSNQPQHF.

This clonotype occurred a few times. This chain uses TRBV7-8 with TRBJ2-7; TRBD1 might be the D (6 bases). The CDR3 is 14 amino acids. Trimming stripped 1 base from V and 5 bases from J, with 12 bases between. Per the germline V gene, CDR1 is SGHVS and CDR2 is FQNEAQ. The chain's CDR3 is CASSLEWGPDEQYF. The CDR3 region has the DNA TGTGCCAGCAGCTTAGAGTGGGGGCCCGACGAGCAGTACTTC.

Comment on this clonotype: A much larger clone differs from this one at a single base, so this may be a read error. The rearrangement uses TRBV2 and TRBJ1-1; D is possibly TRBD1 (6 bases). Germline CDR1 and CDR2: SNHLY and FYNNEI. This CDR3 has 13 residues. V lost 5 bases to trimming and J lost 5 bases, with 12 bases between them. The CDR3 spells CASSLGGWTEAFF. CDR3 nucleotides: TGTGCCAGCAGTTTAGGGGGGTGGACTGAAGCTTTCTTT.